These 29 T cell receptor beta chains share one sample of origin, sequenced in a study of early stage breast cancer tumors. Assay used: immunoSEQ multiplex PCR; TCRdb lists only in-frame clones, some missing. This repertoire shows 55,000 to 70,000 clones, around 80% found once; its top ten account for about 4.8%. The sample comprised blood. These receptors all stem from a person in their 40s with breast cancer.

The chain carries TRBV10-2 and TRBJ2-1; 11 nucleotides line up with TRBD2. After removal of 8 bases from V and 9 bases from J, the junction contained 12 bases not matched to a gene. The CDR3 covers 15 residues. Germline lookup yields CDR1 WSHSY and CDR2 SAAADI. The DNA of the CDR3 is TGCGCCAGCGCCAAGGAACTAGCGGGAGAAGGTGAGCAGTTCTTC. This gives the protein CASAKELAGEGEQFF.

The CDR3 protein is CASSPGGEQYF. CDR3 sequence (DNA): TGTGCCAGCAGTCCGGGTGGAGAGCAGTACTTC. This sequence joins TRBV27 and TRBJ2-7; D gene unclear. In germline, CDR1 is MNHEY, CDR2 SMNVEV (reference sequence). This CDR3 is 11 amino acids long. V lost 5 bases and J 7 bases, leaving 9 bases between the germline ends.

This clone was counted once. The chain's CDR3 is CASGSSRYTEAFF. The CDR3 DNA follows: TGTGCTAGTGGTTCCTCTCGATACACTGAAGCTTTCTTT. The chain is built from TRBV12-5 and TRBJ1-1; no clear D. The CDR3 loop spans 13 amino acids. Germline values: CDR1 LGHNT, CDR2 FRNRAP. Trimming cost V 4 bases and J 3 bases, with 9 bases left between them.

This rearrangement joins TRBV7-6 to TRBJ2-7; 11 nucleotides agree with TRBD2. This CDR3 has 16 residues. The V and J ends lost 1 base and 5 bases, in that order; junction bases with no gene match: 7. Germline CDR1 SGHVS, CDR2 FNYEAQ. The CDR3 sequence: CASSLGTSGSFDEQYF. The DNA of the CDR3 is TGTGCCAGCAGCTTAGGCACTAGCGGGAGTTTCGACGAGCAGTACTTC. Together with reference TRBV7-6 and TRBJ2-7, the CDR3 gives the full variable domain: GAGVSQSPRYKVTKRGQDVALRCDPISGHVSLYWYRQALGQGPEFLTYFNYEAQQDKSGLPNDRFSAERPEGSISTLTIQRTEQRDSAMYRCASSLGTSGSFDEQYFGPGTRLTVT.

This clone came up once. The V call is TRBV30, the J call TRBJ1-1; D perhaps matches TRBD1 (5 bases). Trimming removed 2 bases from V and 0 bases from J, with 10 bases in between. The CDR3 consists of 14 residues. Germline loops: CDR1 GTSNPN, CDR2 SVGIG (reference sequence). CDR3 amino acids: CAWSRPGMNTEAFF. The CDR3 nucleotides read TGTGCCTGGAGTCGTCCAGGGATGAACACTGAAGCTTTCTTT.

The V gene is TRBV7-8, the J gene TRBJ2-1, with 9 positions matching TRBD2. This CDR3 is 14 amino acids long. Germline CDR1 reads SGHVS; CDR2 reads FQNEAQ. The V segment lost 5 bases and the J segment 6 bases; nucleotides outside the gene matches: 5. Written as DNA, the CDR3 is TGTGCCAGCAGCGCCGGGACTAGCAGCAATGAGCAGTTCTTC. It yields the protein CASSAGTSSNEQFF.

The chain recombines TRBV6-1 with TRBJ2-7; TRBD2 is a possible D gene (5 bases). Trimming took off 2 bases at V and 1 base at J, with 9 bases between the two ends. The CDR3 spans 14 residues. The germline CDR1 and CDR2 sequences are MNHNS and SASEGT. The CDR3 DNA reads TGTGCCAGCAGTGAACGGGAAAGGTCCTACGAGCAGTACTTC. Its protein product is CASSERERSYEQYF.

The CDR3 DNA sequence: TGTGCCAGCAGTTTATCGACAGGGGGCGTGGGGACTAGCACAGATACGCAGTATTTT. It encodes CASSLSTGGVGTSTDTQYF. The chain links TRBV27 to TRBJ2-3; 10 bases are a match to TRBD1. After removal of 0 bases from V and 0 bases from J, the junction contained 9 bases not matched to a gene. This CDR3 is built from 19 residues. The germline V gene has CDR1 MNHEY and CDR2 SMNVEV (reference sequence).

This clone was seen just once. DNA for the CDR3: TGTGCCACCAGCAGCGGTCTAGCGGAGCCAAGTATCGGGGAGCTGTTTTTT. It yields the protein CATSSGLAEPSIGELFF. The genes are TRBV15 and TRBJ2-2; 7 bases line up with TRBD2. CDR1 LNHNV and CDR2 YYDKDF come from the germline V gene (reference sequence). V was pared by 3 bases and J by 7 bases, with 14 bases of the junction left unmatched. The CDR3 length is 17 residues.

The chain combines TRBV10-3 with TRBJ1-1; D remains ambiguous. Per the germline V gene, CDR1 is ENHRY and CDR2 is SYGVKD. V dropped 2 bases and J dropped 1 base, with 8 bases sitting between them. The CDR3 contains 14 residues. CDR3: CAISEVTANTEAFF. The CDR3, as DNA: TGTGCCATCAGTGAGGTTACCGCGAACACTGAAGCTTTCTTT.

The chain couples TRBV6-5 to TRBJ2-7; the match to TRBD1 covers 8 bases. The V and J ends lost 3 bases and 2 bases, in that order; junction bases with no gene match: 3. From germline, CDR1 is MNHEY and CDR2 SVGAGI. The CDR3 sequence is 14 residues long. The CDR3 bases are TGTGCCAGCAGTTATCGGACAGGGCCCTACGAGCAGTACTTC. Its translation is CASSYRTGPYEQYF.

This clone has only one observation. In nucleotides, the CDR3 is TGTGCCAGCAGCTTGGATTGGGGAGGTCAGACTGAAGCTTTCTTT. The encoded protein is CASSLDWGGQTEAFF. The chain links TRBV5-5 to TRBJ1-1; D remains ambiguous. Per the germline V gene, CDR1 is SGHKS and CDR2 is YYEKEE (reference sequence). CDR3 length equals 15 residues. The V and J ends lost 0 bases and 5 bases respectively, with 14 bases between them.

This clone was recorded a few times. V and J are TRBV9 and TRBJ1-1; the D is unclear. V dropped 3 bases and J dropped 0 bases, with 9 bases sitting between them. Germline assignment: CDR1 SGDLS and CDR2 YYNGEE. This CDR3 has 14 residues. CDR3 sequence (DNA): TGTGCCAGCAGCGGAGGGATCATGAACACTGAAGCTTTCTTT. Amino acid sequence: CASSGGIMNTEAFF.

V usage is TRBV16 and J usage is TRBJ2-1, with D unresolved. Germline V gene sequence: CDR1 KGHSY, CDR2 FQNENV. With 4 bases removed from V and 6 bases from J, the gap between germline ends came to 13 bases. The CDR3 extends over 14 amino acids. CDR3 sequence reads: CASSPRSPPNEQFF. The CDR3 nucleotides read TGTGCCAGCAGCCCTCGGTCCCCTCCCAATGAGCAGTTCTTC.

The V and J genes are TRBV28 and TRBJ1-1; 8 nucleotides match TRBD1. The CDR3 consists of 13 residues. Losses at the gene ends were 4 bases for V and 5 bases for J; bases not matched to a gene: 3. CDR1 MDHEN and CDR2 SYDVKM come from the germline V gene. For the CDR3, the DNA is TGTGCCAGCAGTTACGACAGGGGTACTGAAGCTTTCTTT. This sequence encodes CASSYDRGTEAFF.

The chain recombines TRBV10-2 with TRBJ2-1; 10 positions agree with TRBD1. This CDR3 contains 14 residues. J gave up 5 bases and V 8 bases, and 6 bases lay outside the gene matches. The germline V gene has CDR1 WSHSY and CDR2 SAAADI. The CDR3 loop reads CASRGGQGNNEQFF. The CDR3 bases are TGCGCCAGCCGGGGGGGACAGGGGAACAATGAGCAGTTCTTC.

The V gene is TRBV7-3, the J gene TRBJ2-3; maybe TRBD2 (6 bases). This CDR3 region has 15 residues. Trimming took off 5 bases at V and 4 bases at J, with 16 bases between the two ends. Per the germline V gene, CDR1 is SGHTA and CDR2 is FQGTGA. The CDR3 coding sequence is TGTGCCAGCAGCCCTTCGGGGGTGTGGGCAGATACGCAGTATTTT. Amino acid sequence: CASSPSGVWADTQYF. Together with reference TRBV7-3 and TRBJ2-3, the CDR3 gives the full variable domain: GAGVSQTPSNKVTEKGKYVELRCDPISGHTALYWYRQSLGQGPEFLIYFQGTGAADDSGLPNDRFFAVRPEGSVSTLKIQRTERGDSAVYLCASSPSGVWADTQYFGPGTRLTVL.

This chain uses TRBV15 with TRBJ1-2; TRBD1 matches at 10 bases. Germline CDR1 reads LNHNV; CDR2 reads YYDKDF (reference sequence). The junction had 5 bases not matched to a gene; V was cut back by 4 bases and J by 3 bases. The CDR3 extends over 15 amino acids. Written as DNA, the CDR3 is TGTGCCACCAGCAAACTGACAGGGGGCGACTATGGCTACACCTTC. This gives the protein CATSKLTGGDYGYTF.

CDR3 DNA: TGTGCCAGCTCCCTGACAGAGTATGGCTACACCTTC. It is translated as CASSLTEYGYTF. This chain links TRBV18 with TRBJ1-2, with D tentatively TRBD1 (5 bases). CDR3 length: 12 amino acids. Trimming cost V 6 bases and J 5 bases, with 10 bases left between them. Germline V gene sequence: CDR1 KGHSH, CDR2 LQKENI.

This rearrangement joins TRBV28 to TRBJ1-2; maybe TRBD1 (5 bases). The germline gives CDR1 MDHEN, CDR2 SYDVKM. The CDR3 consists of 15 residues. V shed 5 bases and J shed 3 bases, with 16 bases lying between them. CDR3 region: CASSPLGERYYGYTF. CDR3 in DNA: TGTGCCAGCAGTCCACTAGGGGAGAGGTACTATGGCTACACCTTC.

This chain joins TRBV5-5 and TRBJ1-2, with D maybe TRBD1 (5 bases). Between the trimmed V and J ends, which lost 0 bases and 5 bases, there was a span of 14 bases. Germline V gene sequence: CDR1 SGHKS, CDR2 YYEKEE (reference sequence). The CDR3 covers 15 residues. The CDR3 bases are TGTGCCAGCAGCTTGGCGGGGGGGGTAGAGTATGGCTACACCTTC. This gives the protein CASSLAGGVEYGYTF. The full variable domain, in which reference TRBV5-5 and TRBJ1-2 provide the parts outside the CDR3, is DAGVTQSPTHLIKTRGQQVTLRCSPISGHKSVSWYQQVLGQGPQFIFQYYEKEERGRGNFPDRFSARQFPNYSSELNVNALLLGDSALYLCASSLAGGVEYGYTFGSGTRLTVV.

The genes are TRBV5-1 and TRBJ1-1; 7 bases are a match to TRBD1. The CDR3 is 13 amino acids. Germline V gene sequence: CDR1 SGHRS, CDR2 YFSETQ. V was pared by 4 bases and J by 7 bases, with 7 bases of the junction left unmatched. Written as DNA, the CDR3 is TGCGCCAGCAGCCCGACAGGGAGTAATGAAGCTTTCTTT. Translating it yields CASSPTGSNEAFF.

The chain's CDR3 is CASSLELGPQFREQFF. The CDR3 bases are TGTGCCAGCAGCTTAGAGCTGGGACCACAATTCCGGGAGCAGTTCTTC. The chain links TRBV7-6 to TRBJ2-1; D possibly matches TRBD1 or TRBD2 (5 bases each). The germline gives CDR1 SGHVS, CDR2 FNYEAQ. CDR3 size: 16 residues. Between the trimmed V and J ends, which lost 1 base and 10 bases, there was a span of 20 bases.

The chain uses TRBV19 and TRBJ1-5; D is unclear. The CDR3 runs 14 residues. V was clipped by 3 bases and J by 1 base, with 7 bases between them. CDR1 is LNHDA, CDR2 SQIVND, per germline (reference sequence). This CDR3 is CASSIGQSNQPQHF. The CDR3 DNA follows: TGTGCCAGTAGTATTGGGCAGAGCAATCAGCCCCAGCATTTT.

The chain has TRBV7-9 and TRBJ2-3, with unresolved D. The CDR3 loop spans 13 amino acids. Germline V gene sequence: CDR1 SEHNR, CDR2 FQNEAQ (reference sequence). V was cut by 3 bases and J by 2 bases, with 6 bases left in between. Here the CDR3 reads CASSLLYTDTQYF. Written as DNA, the CDR3 is TGTGCCAGCAGCTTGCTGTACACAGATACGCAGTATTTT. The full variable domain, completed using reference TRBV7-9 and TRBJ2-3, is DTGVSQNPRHKITKRGQNVTFRCDPISEHNRLYWYRQTLGQGPEFLTYFQNEAQLEKSRLLSDRFSAERPKGSFSTLEIQRTEQGDSAMYLCASSLLYTDTQYFGPGTRLTVL.

The J gene is TRBJ2-2, the V gene TRBV28; possible D gene TRBD2, 5 bases. The CDR3 extends over 15 amino acids. V was pared by 6 bases and J by 7 bases, with 18 bases between. The V gene's germline CDR1 is MDHEN and CDR2 SYDVKM. In nucleotides, the CDR3 is TGTGCCAGCAGGCACTCGTCTAGCTGGGACGGGGAGCTGTTTTTT. Translating gives CASRHSSSWDGELFF.

V and J are TRBV5-4 and TRBJ1-1; D not resolved. Germline CDR1 is SGHNT and CDR2 is YYREEE (reference sequence). The CDR3 is made up of 14 amino acids. Trimming shortened V by 4 bases and J by 5 bases, and 15 bases separated the two germline ends. The CDR3 spells CASSPAWGVTEAFF. The CDR3 DNA sequence: TGTGCCAGCAGCCCCGCGTGGGGTGTTACTGAAGCTTTCTTT. The complete variable domain, with remaining parts taken from reference TRBV5-4 and TRBJ1-1, reads ETGVTQSPTHLIKTRGQQVTLRCSSQSGHNTVSWYQQALGQGPQFIFQYYREEENGRGNFPPRFSGLQFPNYSSELNVNALELDDSALYLCASSPAWGVTEAFFGQGTRLTVV.

This rearrangement joins TRBV19 to TRBJ1-4; D not resolved. Germline V gene data show CDR1 as LNHDA and CDR2 as SQIVND (reference sequence). CDR3 length: 14 residues. Trimming took off 5 bases at V and 4 bases at J, with 11 bases between the two ends. CDR3 loop: CASSPSVHNEKLFF. The DNA of the CDR3 is TGTGCCAGTAGTCCGTCAGTCCATAATGAAAAACTGTTTTTT.

This chain links TRBV12-5 with TRBJ2-1; D is uncertain. CDR1 is LGHNT, CDR2 FRNRAP, per germline. This CDR3 is built from 12 residues. The V end was cut by 3 bases, the J end by 8 bases, with 8 bases between. Here the CDR3 DNA reads TGTGCTAGTGGTTTTCTGGACCATGAGCAGTTCTTC. Its protein product is CASGFLDHEQFF.